This is a list of T cell receptor beta chains from one sample in a study of PD-L1 blockade in urothelial cancer. Clones were sequenced by immunoSEQ multiplex PCR, and TCRdb holds only the in-frame ones, with some missing. The data contain tens of thousands of clones, 84% of them singletons. Sequencing used PBMCs, obtained around atezolizumab (anti-PD-L1) treatment. The receptors here all came from a man aged 45-65 years with urothelial cancer. Each CDR3 is given with its conserved first and last residue. Fields, in order: D gene, clone size, V gene, J gene, CDR3 DNA, CDR3 protein. A D gene is named only where the DNA matches it firmly. Size tells how often a clone was seen (once, few, many) or the class of an expanded clone, and some rows leave it out.

>TRBD1|-|TRBV30|TRBJ1-4
TGTGCCTGGAGCACGACAGGGCACGGAAAACTGTTTTTT
CAWSTTGHGKLFF
>-|-|TRBV5-4|TRBJ2-5
TGTGCCAGCAGCCACGAATCCTGGGGGGTAGAGACCCAGTACTTC
CASSHESWGVETQYF
>-|-|TRBV28|TRBJ1-2
TGTGCCTACAGGGTAGGGAACTATGGCTACACCTTC
CAYRVGNYGYTF
>-|-|TRBV6-1|TRBJ2-7
TGTGCCAGCAGTGAGACTAAAACTGGGTACGAGCAGTACTTC
CASSETKTGYEQYF
>TRBD1|once|TRBV18|TRBJ2-2
TGTGCCAGCTCACCACAGACAGGGAAGGCGGGCACCGGGGAGCTGTTTTTT
CASSPQTGKAGTGELFF
>-|-|TRBV30|TRBJ1-2
TGTGCCTGGAGCTTGACCGTCGGGAGGGCCGACCACTATGGCTACACCTTC
CAWSLTVGRADHYGYTF
>TRBD2|-|TRBV5-4|TRBJ2-7
TGTGCCAGCAGCTCCGGGACTAGCGTGGACGAGCAGTACTTC
CASSSGTSVDEQYF
>-|few|TRBV2|TRBJ1-6
TGTGCCAGCAGATCAGATGGTGGGGCTTATAATTCACCCCTCCACTTT
CASRSDGGAYNSPLHF
>TRBD2|-|TRBV28|TRBJ2-7
TGTGCCAGCTTGGGGACTAGCGGATCCTACGAGCAGTACTTC
CASLGTSGSYEQYF
>TRBD1|-|TRBV5-4|TRBJ2-7
TGTGCCAGCAGCCCGTCCATTGGCGTGGGACAGGTCCACCCCAAGCAGTACTTC
CASSPSIGVGQVHPKQYF
>TRBD1|-|TRBV7-8|TRBJ2-3
TGTGCCAGCAGCTTAACCTCCGGACAGGGGGGAGAGTTTGCGCAGTATTTT
CASSLTSGQGGEFAQYF
>-|once|TRBV7-2|TRBJ2-2
TGTGCCAGCAGCTTAGGGGGGCCGAACACCGGGGAGCTGTTTTTT
CASSLGGPNTGELFF
>-|-|TRBV30|TRBJ1-2
TGTGCCTGGAGTCGGCAGTCGGGGGGTGGCTACACCTTC
CAWSRQSGGGYTF
>-|-|TRBV6-5|TRBJ1-5
TGTGCCAGCAGCTCCTCGGGGTTGAATCAGCCCCAGCATTTT
CASSSSGLNQPQHF
>-|-|TRBV12-5|TRBJ2-7
TGTGCTAGTGGTTTGGGCCGTGGGGCAAGCTCCTACGAGCAGTACTTC
CASGLGRGASSYEQYF
>-|-|TRBV7-8|TRBJ2-6
TGTGCCAGCAGCCCACCAAGCAGGTTATCTACCCCTGGGGCCAACGTCCTGACTTTC
CASSPPSRLSTPGANVLTF
>TRBD1|-|TRBV11-2|TRBJ2-1
TGTGCCAGCAGCCCCCGGACAGGGGGCTTTACAACCTACAATGAGCAGTTCTTC
CASSPRTGGFTTYNEQFF
>-|-|TRBV11-2|TRBJ2-7
TGTGCCAGCAGCGCTAACTACGAGCAGTACTTC
CASSANYEQYF
>-|few|TRBV4-1|TRBJ1-5
TGCGCCAGCAGCCAGTGGGGGGTAGTCGATCAGCCCCAGCATTTT
CASSQWGVVDQPQHF
>TRBD1|-|TRBV28|TRBJ1-2
TGTGCCAGCCAACAGGGGGCGCGTGGCTACACCTTC
CASQQGARGYTF
>-|-|TRBV19|TRBJ1-5
TGTGCCAGTAGCCCTGGGGGGGTTGGGCAGCCCCAGCATTTT
CASSPGGVGQPQHF
>-|-|TRBV7-2|TRBJ1-2
TGTGCCAGCAGCCCTGCCTTACAGGGATTTAACTATGGCTACACCTTC
CASSPALQGFNYGYTF
>-|-|TRBV2|TRBJ1-2
TGTGCCAGCAGTGGTGGTGGGGACACTCAGCTCTATGGCTACACCTTC
CASSGGGDTQLYGYTF
>TRBD2|-|TRBV6-1|TRBJ2-7
TGTGCCAGCAGTGCCGGGACGCGGGGGGCCTACGAGCAGTACTTC
CASSAGTRGAYEQYF
>TRBD1|-|TRBV4-1|TRBJ1-2
TGCGCCAGCAGCCAAGCCGGAGGACAGGGCGGCTATGGCTACACCTTC
CASSQAGGQGGYGYTF
>TRBD1|-|TRBV7-9|TRBJ1-6
TGTGCCAGCAGATCGGGACAGGGTGGAAATTCACCCCTCCACTTT
CASRSGQGGNSPLHF
>TRBD1|-|TRBV19|TRBJ1-4
TGTGCCAGTAGTTCCCCCAGGGGGAATAATGAAAAACTGTTTTTT
CASSSPRGNNEKLFF
>TRBD1|-|TRBV30|TRBJ1-6
TGTGCCTGGAGTGGGGACAGGGGCTATAATTCACCCCTCCACTTT
CAWSGDRGYNSPLHF
>-|-|TRBV11-2|TRBJ2-7
TGTGCCAGCAGCTCTCCGCCTAGATCCCTTTCCTACGAGCAGTACTTC
CASSSPPRSLSYEQYF
>-|-|TRBV30|TRBJ1-5
TGTGCCTGGAGCGGACAAGGGTTGAATCAGCCCCAGCATTTT
CAWSGQGLNQPQHF
>TRBD1|-|TRBV7-6|TRBJ2-2
TGTGCCAGCAGCTTAGAGTTTCAGGGGGCGGACACCGGGGAGCTGTTTTTT
CASSLEFQGADTGELFF
>TRBD1|-|TRBV7-2|TRBJ1-2
TGTGCCAGCAGCTTAGCCTGGACAGGGTACGGCTACACCTTC
CASSLAWTGYGYTF
>TRBD2|-|TRBV5-1|TRBJ2-5
TGCGCCAGCAGCTTGGGGAGCGGGGCGGAGACCCAGTACTTC
CASSLGSGAETQYF
>TRBD1|-|TRBV15|TRBJ2-3
TGTGCCACCAGCAGATCGACAGGGGAAGGCACAGATACGCAGTATTTT
CATSRSTGEGTDTQYF
>-|-|TRBV7-8|TRBJ2-1
TGTGCCAGCAGCTTCTTGGCGGGAAGCTCCTACAATGAGCAGTTCTTC
CASSFLAGSSYNEQFF
>-|few|TRBV18|TRBJ1-2
TGTGCCAGCTCACCACCGGGCGGGGTCGGCGGCTACACCTTC
CASSPPGGVGGYTF
>-|-|TRBV11-2|TRBJ2-7
TGTGCCAGCAGCTTAGATCGGGTCGGATACGAGCAGTACTTC
CASSLDRVGYEQYF
>-|few|TRBV11-2|TRBJ2-1
TGTGCCAGCAGCTTAGAGTCTAGTCGCAATGAGCAGTTCTTC
CASSLESSRNEQFF
>TRBD1|-|TRBV6-1|TRBJ1-5
TGTGCCAGCAGTCCCAACTGGGGACAGGCCCTGCCCCAGCATTTT
CASSPNWGQALPQHF
>TRBD2|-|TRBV4-2|TRBJ2-3
TGTGCCAGCAGCCAAGAAACCCTAGCGGGGGGGCCGTTAGATACGCAGTATTTT
CASSQETLAGGPLDTQYF
>-|-|TRBV27|TRBJ2-7
TGTGCCCGTGATTCAGGCCTTGACGAGCAGTACTTC
CARDSGLDEQYF
>-|-|TRBV6-1|TRBJ1-2
TGTGCCAGCAGTGATAGCAGGGCCCTTGGCTACACCTTC
CASSDSRALGYTF
>-|-|TRBV7-9|TRBJ2-1
TGTGCCAGCAGCGCGGGACTGTACAATGAGCAGTTCTTC
CASSAGLYNEQFF
>-|few|TRBV29-1|TRBJ2-4
TGCAGCGTCCCTGCGGGAAACATTCAGTACTTC
CSVPAGNIQYF